This TCR beta chain comes out of a study of OX40 agonist ivuxolimab in advanced cancers. Across the whole study: Dose-escalation patients' cancers were hepatocellular carcinoma, melanoma, renal cell or head and neck cancer. Eligibility rules accepted prior anti-PD-1, anti-PD-L1 or anti-CTLA-4 therapy, and 35% to 40% had some. Of the patients, three showed partial responses, one with hepatocellular carcinoma and two with cutaneous melanoma. Study-wide results and caveats: Expanded clones were, on average, more numerous among CD8+ T cells than CD4+.

With 0 bases removed from V and 0 bases from J, the gap between germline ends came to 9 bases. The CDR3 runs to 16 residues. Germline CDR1 reads SGHRS; CDR2 reads YFSETQ. This clone was counted only a few times. The antigen is not known. Generated by immunoSEQ multiplex PCR, the TCRdb table keeps only in-frame clones and is missing some. The sample holds 53,000 or so clones, about 81% seen once. The chain carries TRBV5-1 and TRBJ1-4; no clear D gene. The clonotype originates from an adult with an advanced solid tumor such as melanoma, head and neck, liver or kidney cancer. The specimen comprised CD4+ or CD8+ T cells sorted from blood, sampled in a trial of the OX40 agonist ivuxolimab. The CDR3 DNA reads TGCGCCAGCAGCTTGGCCGCACTGTCAACTAATGAAAAACTGTTTTTT. It specifies CASSLAALSTNEKLFF.